These T cell receptor beta chains were read from a single sample in a study of blood T cell repertoires in COVID-19. This table comes from immunoSEQ multiplex PCR, and its TCRdb copy is limited to in-frame clones, with some not included. The sample shows approximately 230,000 clones, around 84% of them seen only once. Material for sequencing was PBMCs or T cells enriched from blood (not recorded which). Receptors were obtained from a man aged 40-49 years who had recovered from COVID-19. CDR3s include the opening cysteine and the closing phenylalanine or tryptophan. D genes are given only for firm matches. Only part of the rows carry a size: once, few, many, or a class if the clone is expanded.

d_call: NA
j_call: TRBJ1-2
cdr3_length: 15
v_call: TRBV23-1
clone_size: NA
cdr3_nt: TGCGCCAGCAGTCCCAGGGCAATTGGTAACTATGGCTACACCTTC
cdr3_aa: CASSPRAIGNYGYTF

d_call: TRBD2
j_call: TRBJ2-1
cdr3_length: 16
v_call: TRBV12-5
clone_size: NA
cdr3_nt: TGTGCTAGTGGTTTGTTTAGCGGGGGGGTGTACAATGAGCAGTTCTTC
cdr3_aa: CASGLFSGGVYNEQFF

d_call: TRBD1
j_call: TRBJ1-2
cdr3_length: 15
v_call: TRBV7-2
clone_size: NA
cdr3_nt: TGTGCCAGCAGCTTACAGGGGGCAGCTAACTATGGCTACACCTTC
cdr3_aa: CASSLQGAANYGYTF

d_call: NA
j_call: TRBJ2-5
cdr3_length: 14
v_call: TRBV4-2
clone_size: NA
cdr3_nt: TGTGCCAGCAGCCAAGACTCCGAGATGGAGACCCAGTACTTC
cdr3_aa: CASSQDSEMETQYF

d_call: NA
j_call: TRBJ1-2
cdr3_length: 14
v_call: TRBV28
clone_size: NA
cdr3_nt: TGTGCCTCACGGGCCCCTGGGGGGGACTATGGCTACACCTTC
cdr3_aa: CASRAPGGDYGYTF

d_call: NA
j_call: TRBJ2-7
cdr3_length: 12
v_call: TRBV12-3/TRBV12-4
clone_size: medium-sized
cdr3_nt: TGTGCCAGCAGTTTAGCCCCATACGAGCAGTACTTC
cdr3_aa: CASSLAPYEQYF

d_call: TRBD1
j_call: TRBJ1-1
cdr3_length: 14
v_call: TRBV19
clone_size: NA
cdr3_nt: TGTGCCAGTACAATGACAGGGCGGAACACTGAAGCTTTCTTT
cdr3_aa: CASTMTGRNTEAFF

d_call: NA
j_call: TRBJ1-3
cdr3_length: 13
v_call: TRBV10-3
clone_size: NA
cdr3_nt: TGTGCCAGCCAACTTACAGTTGGAAACACCATATATTTT
cdr3_aa: CASQLTVGNTIYF

d_call: TRBD1
j_call: TRBJ2-3
cdr3_length: 17
v_call: TRBV11-3
clone_size: NA
cdr3_nt: TGTGCCAGCAGCTCCGAGTCAGGGACAGCGAACACAGATACGCAGTATTTT
cdr3_aa: CASSSESGTANTDTQYF

d_call: NA
j_call: TRBJ2-1
cdr3_length: 16
v_call: TRBV19
clone_size: NA
cdr3_nt: TGTGCCAGTAGTACCCGCCGGTACGGGGGTTACAATGAGCAGTTCTTC
cdr3_aa: CASSTRRYGGYNEQFF

d_call: NA
j_call: TRBJ2-7
cdr3_length: 15
v_call: TRBV6-5
clone_size: NA
cdr3_nt: TGTGCCAGCAGTTACTCGAGGTCTTCCAGCTACGAGCAGTACTTC
cdr3_aa: CASSYSRSSSYEQYF

d_call: NA
j_call: TRBJ2-6
cdr3_length: 15
v_call: TRBV28
clone_size: NA
cdr3_nt: TGTGCCAGCAGTTTAACGGTCTCTGGGGCCAACGTCCTGACTTTC
cdr3_aa: CASSLTVSGANVLTF

d_call: TRBD1
j_call: TRBJ1-2
cdr3_length: 14
v_call: TRBV6-5
clone_size: NA
cdr3_nt: TGTGCCAGCAGTTACCAGGGGGTAGGGTATGGCTACACCTTC
cdr3_aa: CASSYQGVGYGYTF

d_call: NA
j_call: TRBJ1-1
cdr3_length: 15
v_call: TRBV6-1
clone_size: NA
cdr3_nt: TGTGCCAGCAGTGAAGTCGGGGGGTGGAGCACTGAAGCTTTCTTT
cdr3_aa: CASSEVGGWSTEAFF

d_call: NA
j_call: TRBJ2-5
cdr3_length: 11
v_call: TRBV29-1
clone_size: NA
cdr3_nt: TGCAGCGTCCACCCCGGAGAGACCCAGTACTTC
cdr3_aa: CSVHPGETQYF

d_call: NA
j_call: TRBJ2-7
cdr3_length: 15
v_call: TRBV25-1
clone_size: NA
cdr3_nt: TGTGCCAGCAGTGAACCGGGAGACAGATCCTACGAGCAGTACTTC
cdr3_aa: CASSEPGDRSYEQYF

d_call: NA
j_call: TRBJ1-6
cdr3_length: 14
v_call: TRBV27
clone_size: NA
cdr3_nt: TGTGCCAGCAGTTTCGGGATTAGGGCCGCTACCCTCCACTTT
cdr3_aa: CASSFGIRAATLHF

d_call: NA
j_call: TRBJ2-1
cdr3_length: 11
v_call: TRBV5-6
clone_size: NA
cdr3_nt: TGTGCCAGCAGCCTCCGGGGGACGGAGTTCTTC
cdr3_aa: CASSLRGTEFF

d_call: NA
j_call: TRBJ1-5
cdr3_length: 13
v_call: TRBV28
clone_size: once
cdr3_nt: TGTGCCGCCTGCGGGACGGCGGTTCGGCCCCAGCATTTT
cdr3_aa: CAACGTAVRPQHF

d_call: NA
j_call: TRBJ1-3
cdr3_length: 13
v_call: TRBV7-9
clone_size: NA
cdr3_nt: TGTGCCAGCAGCCCCGGGTCGGGAAACACCATATATTTT
cdr3_aa: CASSPGSGNTIYF

d_call: NA
j_call: TRBJ2-3
cdr3_length: 12
v_call: TRBV7-8
clone_size: NA
cdr3_nt: TGTGCCAGCAGCCAATACACAGATACGCAGTATTTT
cdr3_aa: CASSQYTDTQYF

d_call: NA
j_call: TRBJ2-4
cdr3_length: 15
v_call: TRBV28
clone_size: NA
cdr3_nt: TGTGCCAGCAGTTTGGTAGAGGGAACCGGAAACATTCAGTACTTC
cdr3_aa: CASSLVEGTGNIQYF

d_call: TRBD2
j_call: TRBJ2-1
cdr3_length: 14
v_call: TRBV2
clone_size: NA
cdr3_nt: TGTGCCAGCAGTGGGCGGACTAGCGATGGTGAGCAGTTCTTC
cdr3_aa: CASSGRTSDGEQFF

d_call: NA
j_call: TRBJ1-2
cdr3_length: 11
v_call: TRBV5-4
clone_size: NA
cdr3_nt: TGTGCCAGCAGCTTAGGAGAAGGCTACACCTTC
cdr3_aa: CASSLGEGYTF

d_call: TRBD1
j_call: TRBJ1-2
cdr3_length: 14
v_call: TRBV5-1
clone_size: NA
cdr3_nt: TGCGCCAGCAGCGGGATTGACAGGGCCTATGGCTACACCTTC
cdr3_aa: CASSGIDRAYGYTF

d_call: NA
j_call: TRBJ1-6
cdr3_length: 16
v_call: TRBV4-3
clone_size: NA
cdr3_nt: TGCGCCAGCAGCCATATACAGGGCTCCTATAATTCACCCCTCCACTTT
cdr3_aa: CASSHIQGSYNSPLHF

d_call: NA
j_call: TRBJ2-7
cdr3_length: 10
v_call: TRBV2
clone_size: NA
cdr3_nt: TGTGCCAGCCAGGTCTACGAGCAGTACTTC
cdr3_aa: CASQVYEQYF

d_call: NA
j_call: TRBJ1-3
cdr3_length: 18
v_call: TRBV19
clone_size: NA
cdr3_nt: TGTGCCAGTATGCGGGGACTCGGTCCCCGAGTCTCTGGAAACACCATATATTTT
cdr3_aa: CASMRGLGPRVSGNTIYF

d_call: TRBD1
j_call: TRBJ2-7
cdr3_length: 15
v_call: TRBV18
clone_size: NA
cdr3_nt: TGTGCCAGCTCACTGGACAGGGGGCGCCCCTACGAGCAGTACTTC
cdr3_aa: CASSLDRGRPYEQYF

d_call: TRBD1
j_call: TRBJ2-1
cdr3_length: 16
v_call: TRBV18
clone_size: few
cdr3_nt: TGTGCCAGCTCACCAGGGCAGGACAGGGTATACAATGAGCAGTTCTTC
cdr3_aa: CASSPGQDRVYNEQFF

d_call: NA
j_call: TRBJ1-2
cdr3_length: 15
v_call: TRBV3-1/TRBV3-2
clone_size: NA
cdr3_nt: TGTGCCAGCAGCCACAGTGACAGCCCTCGGAATGGCTACACCTTC
cdr3_aa: CASSHSDSPRNGYTF

d_call: NA
j_call: TRBJ1-5
cdr3_length: 15
v_call: TRBV10-3
clone_size: NA
cdr3_nt: TGTGCCATCAGTGAGACAGGGCTCGGGGATCAGCCCCAGCATTTT
cdr3_aa: CAISETGLGDQPQHF

d_call: NA
j_call: TRBJ1-1
cdr3_length: 15
v_call: TRBV6-5
clone_size: once
cdr3_nt: TGTGCCAGCATTCAACCGGGACTGACGAACACTGAAGCTTTCTTT
cdr3_aa: CASIQPGLTNTEAFF

d_call: NA
j_call: TRBJ1-4
cdr3_length: 14
v_call: TRBV10-3
clone_size: once
cdr3_nt: TGTGCCGTCATGGGCAGGGGACCTAATGAAAAACTGTTTTTT
cdr3_aa: CAVMGRGPNEKLFF

d_call: TRBD2
j_call: TRBJ2-3
cdr3_length: 17
v_call: TRBV5-1
clone_size: NA
cdr3_nt: TGCGCCAGCAGCTTGGAAGGTCTAGCGGGAGGAAAAGATACGCAGTATTTT
cdr3_aa: CASSLEGLAGGKDTQYF

d_call: TRBD1
j_call: TRBJ2-3
cdr3_length: 18
v_call: TRBV9
clone_size: NA
cdr3_nt: TGTGCCAGCAGCTATCAGATCTCGACAGGGGCGAGCACAGATACGCAGTATTTT
cdr3_aa: CASSYQISTGASTDTQYF

d_call: NA
j_call: TRBJ1-2
cdr3_length: 15
v_call: TRBV28
clone_size: NA
cdr3_nt: TGTGCCAGCAGTCTCGATTTCATGGGAGGGGATGGCTACACCTTC
cdr3_aa: CASSLDFMGGDGYTF

d_call: TRBD2
j_call: TRBJ2-3
cdr3_length: 18
v_call: TRBV5-1
clone_size: once
cdr3_nt: TGCGCCAGCAGCTATCAGGGACTAGCGGGAGGAACCACAGATACGCAGTATTTT
cdr3_aa: CASSYQGLAGGTTDTQYF

d_call: NA
j_call: TRBJ1-2
cdr3_length: 19
v_call: TRBV6-6
clone_size: NA
cdr3_nt: TGTGCCAGCAGTCCCGAAAGCCCGACAGTCGTAGGGGGTGACTATGGCTACACCTTC
cdr3_aa: CASSPESPTVVGGDYGYTF

d_call: NA
j_call: TRBJ2-1
cdr3_length: 14
v_call: TRBV5-1
clone_size: NA
cdr3_nt: TGCGCCAGCAGCTTGACTAGGCGTGGGAATGAGCAGTTCTTC
cdr3_aa: CASSLTRRGNEQFF

d_call: NA
j_call: TRBJ2-5
cdr3_length: 14
v_call: TRBV27
clone_size: NA
cdr3_nt: TGTGCCAGCAGTCCCATCGAGGGGGAGGAGACCCAGTACTTC
cdr3_aa: CASSPIEGEETQYF

d_call: TRBD2
j_call: TRBJ2-3
cdr3_length: 16
v_call: TRBV27
clone_size: NA
cdr3_nt: TGTGCCAGCAGTACCGGACTAGCGGGGGGGATCGATACGCAGTATTTT
cdr3_aa: CASSTGLAGGIDTQYF

d_call: NA
j_call: TRBJ2-7
cdr3_length: 15
v_call: TRBV19
clone_size: NA
cdr3_nt: TGTGCCAGTAGTATCAAGGGAAAGGAGGGCTACGAGCAGTACTTC
cdr3_aa: CASSIKGKEGYEQYF

d_call: TRBD2
j_call: TRBJ2-1
cdr3_length: 15
v_call: TRBV27
clone_size: NA
cdr3_nt: TGTGCCAGCAGTTTAGGCGGGGGGATCAACAATGAGCAGTTCTTC
cdr3_aa: CASSLGGGINNEQFF

d_call: NA
j_call: TRBJ2-1
cdr3_length: 16
v_call: TRBV7-9
clone_size: NA
cdr3_nt: TGTGCCAGCAGCAAAAACAGGGGGGGCTCCTACAATGAGCAGTTCTTC
cdr3_aa: CASSKNRGGSYNEQFF

d_call: TRBD1
j_call: TRBJ2-1
cdr3_length: 16
v_call: TRBV28
clone_size: NA
cdr3_nt: TGTGCCAGCAGTTATCTTTTAGGACAGGGGAACAATGAGCAGTTCTTC
cdr3_aa: CASSYLLGQGNNEQFF

d_call: NA
j_call: TRBJ1-3
cdr3_length: 15
v_call: TRBV4-1
clone_size: few
cdr3_nt: TGCGCCAGCAGCCTACGCAGGGGTTCTGGAAACACCATATATTTT
cdr3_aa: CASSLRRGSGNTIYF

d_call: NA
j_call: TRBJ2-7
cdr3_length: 13
v_call: TRBV2
clone_size: NA
cdr3_nt: TGTGCCAGCAAAGTCACTTTACAGGCCGAGCAGTACTTC
cdr3_aa: CASKVTLQAEQYF

d_call: NA
j_call: TRBJ2-3
cdr3_length: 12
v_call: TRBV28
clone_size: NA
cdr3_nt: TGTGCCAGCAGTTTATTCTCAGATACGCAGTATTTT
cdr3_aa: CASSLFSDTQYF

d_call: NA
j_call: TRBJ1-4
cdr3_length: 15
v_call: TRBV28
clone_size: NA
cdr3_nt: TGTGCCAGCAGTCCCCCCGTCTCGGAGGGTGAAAAACTGTTTTTT
cdr3_aa: CASSPPVSEGEKLFF

d_call: TRBD2
j_call: TRBJ2-2
cdr3_length: 19
v_call: TRBV6-6
clone_size: NA
cdr3_nt: TGTGCCAGCAGTCCCCCCGGGACTAGCGGGAGGGATCGGACCGGGGAGCTGTTTTTT
cdr3_aa: CASSPPGTSGRDRTGELFF